Reported below is one TCR beta chain. The sample belongs to a study of shared T cell receptors in the human thymus. The CDR3 is 15 amino acids. J gave up 4 bases and V 6 bases, and 8 bases lay outside the gene matches. Germline-derived CDR1 and CDR2 are SGHAT and FQNNGV. TCRdb's table, derived via immunoSEQ multiplex PCR, lists solely in-frame clones and lacks some. The profile shows under 450,000 clones, approximately 95% of them singletons. The chain joins TRBV11-2 to TRBJ2-7, with 11 nucleotides matching TRBD2. Sequenced material: thymocytes. The sequence was collected from a human donor. The CDR3 DNA sequence: TGTGCCAGCAGTCCCGAACTAGCGGGAGAGTACGAGCAGTACTTC. It codes for CASSPELAGEYEQYF.